This T cell receptor (beta chain) was obtained from a study of early T cells in non-severe SARS-CoV-2 infection. Unique molecular identifier tags were affixed to discrete cDNA molecules. TCRdb fed the 5' RACE reads into MiXCR, producing one record per CDR3 protein. Among over 45,000 distinct CDR3 sequences listed, around 6% were seen once. Regarding the study as a whole: Anti-spike CD8 specificities were favored by VDJdb matching, whose results missed private and CD4 specificities.

This clonotype was seen at least ten times. As yet, its antigen is unknown. The CDR3 totals 15 residues. Trimming cost V 3 bases and J 1 base, with 12 bases left between them. From germline, CDR1 is KGHSY and CDR2 FQNENV. The sequenced sample was whole blood. This sequence joins TRBV16 and TRBJ1-1; D gene unclear. This clonotype was obtained from an adult who was a healthcare worker with PCR-confirmed SARS-CoV-2 infection or an uninfected control (not recorded which). CDR3: CASSHLRKGNTEAFF. The CDR3 region has the DNA TGTGCCAGCAGCCATCTCCGGAAGGGGAACACTGAAGCTTTCTTT.